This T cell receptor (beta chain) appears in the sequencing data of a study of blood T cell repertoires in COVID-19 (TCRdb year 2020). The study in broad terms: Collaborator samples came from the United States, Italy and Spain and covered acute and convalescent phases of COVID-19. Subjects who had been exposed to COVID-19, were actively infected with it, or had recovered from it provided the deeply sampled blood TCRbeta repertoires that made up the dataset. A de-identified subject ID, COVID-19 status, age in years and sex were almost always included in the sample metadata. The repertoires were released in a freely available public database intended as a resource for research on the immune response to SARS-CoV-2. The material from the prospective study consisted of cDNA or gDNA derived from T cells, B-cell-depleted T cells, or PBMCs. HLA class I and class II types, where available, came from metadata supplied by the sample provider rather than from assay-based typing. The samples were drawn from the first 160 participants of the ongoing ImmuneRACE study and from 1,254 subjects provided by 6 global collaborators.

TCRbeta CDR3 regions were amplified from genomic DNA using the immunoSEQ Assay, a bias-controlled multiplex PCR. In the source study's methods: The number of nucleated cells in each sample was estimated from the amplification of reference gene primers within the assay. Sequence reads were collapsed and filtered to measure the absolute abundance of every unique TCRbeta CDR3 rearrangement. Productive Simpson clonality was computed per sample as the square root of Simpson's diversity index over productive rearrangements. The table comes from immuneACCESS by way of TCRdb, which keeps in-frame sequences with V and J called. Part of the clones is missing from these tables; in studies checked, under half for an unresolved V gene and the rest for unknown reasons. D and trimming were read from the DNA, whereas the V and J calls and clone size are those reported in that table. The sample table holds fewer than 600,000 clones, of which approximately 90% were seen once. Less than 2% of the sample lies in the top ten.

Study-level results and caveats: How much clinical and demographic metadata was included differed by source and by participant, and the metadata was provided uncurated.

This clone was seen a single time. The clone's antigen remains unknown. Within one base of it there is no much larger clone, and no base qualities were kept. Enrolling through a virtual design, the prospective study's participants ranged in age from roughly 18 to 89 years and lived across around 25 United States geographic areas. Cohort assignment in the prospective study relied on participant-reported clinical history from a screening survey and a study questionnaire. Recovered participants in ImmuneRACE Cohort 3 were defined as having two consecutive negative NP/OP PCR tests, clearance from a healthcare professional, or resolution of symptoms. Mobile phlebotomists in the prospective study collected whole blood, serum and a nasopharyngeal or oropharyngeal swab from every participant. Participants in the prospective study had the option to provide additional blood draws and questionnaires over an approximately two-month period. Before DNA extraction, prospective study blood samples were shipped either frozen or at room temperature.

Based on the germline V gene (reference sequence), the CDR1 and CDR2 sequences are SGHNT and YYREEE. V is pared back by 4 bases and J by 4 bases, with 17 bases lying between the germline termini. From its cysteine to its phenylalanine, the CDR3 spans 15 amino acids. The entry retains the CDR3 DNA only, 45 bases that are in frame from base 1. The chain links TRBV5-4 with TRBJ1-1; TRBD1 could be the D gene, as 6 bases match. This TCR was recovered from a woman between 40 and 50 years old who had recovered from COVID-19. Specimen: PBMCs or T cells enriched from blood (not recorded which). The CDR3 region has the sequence CASSILQGLGTEAFF. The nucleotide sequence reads TGTGCCAGCAGCATACTACAGGGTCTCGGCACTGAAGCTTTCTTT.